A selection of T cell receptor beta chains follows, all from one sample in a study of control samples from healthy donors and cancer patients. Profiling relied on immunoSEQ multiplex PCR, and the TCRdb table lists in-frame clones only, not all of them. This sample has fewer than 85,000 clones, with about 91% found just once. What was sequenced was blood. These receptors came from a man aged 45-65 years in good health. CDR3s include the opening cysteine and the closing phenylalanine or tryptophan. D genes are given only for firm matches. Size is omitted from some rows. Given values are once, few, many or a class for expanded clones.

>TRBD1|TRBV7-9|NA|TRBJ2-7
CASSWATGEYEQYF
>NA|TRBV5-1|NA|TRBJ2-3
CASIPGPGTDTQYF
>NA|TRBV27|NA|TRBJ2-1
CASSLWSSYNEQFF
>NA|TRBV5-1|NA|TRBJ1-2
CASSLSGSEGYTF
>TRBD2|TRBV13|NA|TRBJ2-1
CASSTTSGGAYQYNEQFF
>NA|TRBV3-1/TRBV3-2|few|TRBJ1-5
CASSQDSHQPQHF
>TRBD1|TRBV5-1|NA|TRBJ1-2
CASSIQGADGYTF
>TRBD2|TRBV6-4|NA|TRBJ2-5
CASSKRGGSQETQYF
>NA|TRBV5-4|NA|TRBJ2-5
CASSLAVRQETQYF
>TRBD1|TRBV23-1|NA|NA
CASSQAGTGDCEQYF
>NA|TRBV4-1|NA|TRBJ2-7
CASSQADGYEQYF
>NA|TRBV4-2|NA|TRBJ1-4
CASSHNTVKLFF
>TRBD2|TRBV3-1/TRBV3-2|NA|TRBJ2-7
CASSQGTSGNLYEQYF